A selection of T cell receptor beta chains follows, all from one sample in a study of Ad26.COV2.S vaccination and SARS-CoV-2 variants. Data came from immunoSEQ multiplex PCR; TCRdb stores just in-frame clones and leaves some out. The sample lists about 320,000 clones, roughly 80% occurring once. This specimen consisted of peripheral blood, obtained in a trial of Ad26.COV2.S vaccine versus placebo. These receptors all come from a person between 18 and 59 years old who received the Ad26.COV2.S COVID-19 vaccine or a placebo. Each CDR3 is given with its conserved first and last residue. The order of the fields is D gene, J gene, clone size, V gene, CDR3 protein, CDR3 DNA. The D gene is left open where the match is weak. The size entry is marked missing in some rows and otherwise reads once, few, many or a size class.

TRBD1,TRBJ1-3,-,TRBV4-1,CASSRATGAYTIYF,TGCGCCAGCAGCCGCGCGACAGGGGCATACACCATATATTTT
TRBD1,TRBJ1-1,few,TRBV5-1,CASSLRGEGATEAFF,TGCGCCAGCAGCTTGAGAGGGGAGGGGGCCACTGAAGCTTTCTTT
-,TRBJ2-7,-,TRBV19,CASSIPGLNYEQYF,TGTGCCAGTAGTATTCCCGGGCTTAACTACGAGCAGTACTTC
-,TRBJ1-4,-,TRBV4-1,CASSQDFDRSDEKLFF,TGCGCCAGCAGCCAAGATTTCGACAGGTCGGATGAAAAACTGTTTTTT
-,TRBJ2-7,once,TRBV19,CASSISQGYYEQYF,TGTGCCAGTAGTATTTCACAGGGATACTACGAGCAGTACTTC
-,TRBJ1-3,-,TRBV3-1/TRBV3-2,CASSQRTASSGNTIYF,TGTGCCAGCAGCCAAAGGACGGCTAGCTCTGGAAACACCATATATTTT
TRBD2,TRBJ2-6,-,TRBV28,CASHTGGASGANVLTF,TGTGCCAGCCACACCGGGGGGGCCTCTGGGGCCAACGTCCTGACTTTC
-,TRBJ1-1,-,TRBV4-1,CASSQTGIRTEAFF,TGCGCCAGCAGCCAAACGGGGATCCGCACTGAAGCTTTCTTT
-,TRBJ1-4,-,TRBV12-3/TRBV12-4,CASWASEVRKLFF,TGTGCCAGCTGGGCCTCCGAGGTTAGAAAACTGTTTTTT
-,TRBJ2-7,once,TRBV6-6,CASSYQGEQYF,TGTGCCAGCAGTTATCAGGGGGAGCAGTACTTC
-,TRBJ2-1,-,TRBV29-1,CSVVGGTLHNEQFF,TGCAGCGTTGTAGGGGGGACGTTACACAATGAGCAGTTCTTC
-,TRBJ2-7,-,TRBV27,CASSLKGAMLSYEQYF,TGTGCCAGCAGTTTGAAAGGAGCGATGCTATCCTACGAGCAGTACTTC
-,TRBJ1-3,-,TRBV28,CASSPSVGPRTGNTIYF,TGTGCCAGCAGCCCCTCTGTGGGGCCCCGCACTGGAAACACCATATATTTT
-,TRBJ1-1,few,TRBV18,CASSPPRPGGATEAFF,TGTGCCAGCTCACCACCCAGGCCGGGAGGAGCCACTGAAGCTTTCTTT
TRBD1,TRBJ1-4,-,TRBV11-2,CASSHPGTGDLKLFF,TGTGCCAGCAGCCACCCCGGGACAGGTGATCTTAAACTGTTTTTT
-,TRBJ1-2,-,TRBV3-1/TRBV3-2,CASSQVLSWEGNYGYTF,TGTGCCAGCAGCCAGGTCTTAAGCTGGGAGGGGAACTATGGCTACACCTTC
-,TRBJ2-5,once,TRBV2,CASSEARGRGETQYF,TGTGCCAGCAGTGAAGCCCGGGGGCGCGGAGAGACCCAGTACTTC
-,TRBJ2-7,-,TRBV6-5,CASSYSGKEVSYEQYF,TGTGCCAGCAGTTATTCCGGGAAAGAAGTGTCCTACGAGCAGTACTTC
-,TRBJ2-5,-,TRBV5-8,CASSPLKYQETQYF,TGTGCCAGCAGCCCACTGAAGTACCAAGAGACCCAGTACTTC
TRBD1,TRBJ1-1,-,TRBV18,CASSLAGGFDTEAFF,TGTGCCAGCTCACTCGCAGGGGGGTTCGACACTGAAGCTTTCTTT
TRBD1,TRBJ2-7,-,TRBV29-1,CSVEVTDQGVMYEQYF,TGCAGCGTTGAAGTAACGGATCAGGGGGTAATGTACGAGCAGTACTTC
TRBD2,TRBJ2-3,-,TRBV24-1,CATSDTSGGALNRDTQYF,TGTGCCACCAGTGACACTAGCGGGGGCGCGCTGAATCGAGATACGCAGTATTTT
-,TRBJ1-2,-,TRBV5-6,CASSLWSNWNGYTF,TGTGCCAGCAGCTTGTGGAGCAACTGGAATGGCTACACCTTC
TRBD2,TRBJ2-5,-,TRBV2,CASSYSGGVGQETQYF,TGTGCCAGCAGTTATAGCGGGGGGGTTGGGCAAGAGACCCAGTACTTC
TRBD1,TRBJ1-1,-,TRBV19,CATQIGGTVNTEAFF,TGTGCCACCCAAATAGGGGGGACAGTGAACACTGAAGCTTTCTTT
TRBD1,TRBJ1-2,-,TRBV10-2,CASSEFGTGVTGGYTF,TGCGCCAGCTCTGAATTCGGGACAGGGGTAACGGGAGGCTACACCTTC
TRBD1,TRBJ1-1,-,TRBV5-1,CASGTGNLDTEAFF,TGCGCCAGCGGGACAGGGAATTTGGACACTGAAGCTTTCTTT
TRBD1,TRBJ2-7,-,TRBV5-6,CASSPVGTGGYEQYF,TGTGCCAGCAGCCCCGTGGGGACAGGAGGTTACGAGCAGTACTTC
-,TRBJ1-1,-,TRBV19,CASSIRGAVTEAFF,TGTGCCAGTAGTATAAGGGGGGCTGTCACTGAAGCTTTCTTT
-,TRBJ2-3,-,TRBV21-1,CASSARLAGVYTDTQYF,TGTGCCAGCAGCGCCCGACTAGCGGGGGTGTACACAGATACGCAGTATTTT
-,TRBJ2-7,few,TRBV4-1,CASSLVGVLTYEQYF,TGCGCCAGCAGCCTTGTCGGGGTCCTTACCTACGAGCAGTACTTC
TRBD1,TRBJ2-3,-,TRBV7-9,CASSPDRGISDTQYF,TGTGCCAGCAGCCCCGACAGGGGAATATCAGATACGCAGTATTTT
TRBD1,TRBJ1-3,-,TRBV5-6,CASSFSDRGDTIYF,TGTGCCAGCAGCTTTTCTGACAGGGGAGACACCATATATTTT
-,TRBJ2-2,few,TRBV18,CASSPQTGNTGELFF,TGTGCCAGCTCACCACAGACGGGGAACACCGGGGAGCTGTTTTTT
-,TRBJ1-3,-,TRBV28,CASMHSSVTGNTIYF,TGTGCCAGCATGCACTCTTCGGTGACTGGAAACACCATATATTTT
-,TRBJ2-5,-,TRBV19,CASSRGSYETQYF,TGTGCCAGTAGTAGGGGGTCCTATGAGACCCAGTACTTC
TRBD1,TRBJ2-5,-,TRBV28,CASSRDRVQETQYF,TGTGCCAGCAGTCGCGACAGGGTCCAAGAGACCCAGTACTTC
TRBD1,TRBJ1-5,-,TRBV5-1,CASSLGTGNQPQHF,TGCGCCAGCAGCCTAGGGACAGGGAATCAGCCCCAGCATTTT
TRBD2,TRBJ2-5,once,TRBV12-5,CASGLVLAGGVPVETQYF,TGTGCTAGTGGTTTGGTACTAGCGGGCGGCGTACCGGTGGAGACCCAGTACTTC
TRBD1,TRBJ1-2,-,TRBV5-1,CASSPDRDNYGYTF,TGCGCCAGCAGCCCGGACAGGGACAACTATGGCTACACCTTC
-,TRBJ2-5,-,TRBV9,CASSVGGPTMETQYF,TGTGCCAGCAGCGTAGGGGGGCCAACCATGGAGACCCAGTACTTC
-,TRBJ1-2,-,TRBV4-2,CASSQDASLYGYTF,TGTGCCAGCAGCCAAGATGCCAGCTTATATGGCTACACCTTC
TRBD2,TRBJ2-1,-,TRBV6-4,CASSAHASGNYNEQFF,TGTGCCAGCAGTGCCCACGCTAGCGGAAACTACAATGAGCAGTTCTTC
-,TRBJ1-6,-,TRBV7-3,CASRHAADSPLHF,TGTGCCAGCCGGCACGCGGCGGATTCACCCCTCCACTTT
-,TRBJ2-1,-,TRBV2,CASSEGGPFLPYNEQFF,TGTGCCAGCAGTGAAGGGGGCCCGTTCCTACCTTACAATGAGCAGTTCTTC
-,TRBJ2-3,-,TRBV6-5,CASFRSGVMDTQYF,TGTGCCAGCTTTCGATCGGGGGTCATGGATACGCAGTATTTT
-,TRBJ1-1,-,TRBV12-3/TRBV12-4,CASSLDSTEAFF,TGTGCCAGCAGTTTAGACAGCACTGAAGCTTTCTTT
-,TRBJ1-2,-,TRBV6-5,CASSYTPGWGGYTF,TGTGCCAGCAGTTACACCCCAGGTTGGGGCGGCTACACCTTC
-,TRBJ2-1,-,TRBV18,CASSPPGTYNEQFF,TGTGCCAGCTCACCCCCGGGGACCTACAATGAGCAGTTCTTC
-,TRBJ1-1,-,TRBV28,CASSPQAAGPGEAFF,TGTGCCAGCAGCCCACAAGCAGCGGGGCCCGGAGAAGCTTTCTTT
-,TRBJ2-3,-,TRBV5-8,CASRGGTDTQYF,TGTGCCAGCAGAGGGGGTACAGATACGCAGTATTTT
TRBD1,TRBJ1-1,-,TRBV12-3/TRBV12-4,CASSPGQGRAFF,TGTGCCAGCAGTCCGGGACAGGGGAGAGCTTTCTTT
TRBD1,TRBJ1-1,-,TRBV27,CASNLQGRDTEAFF,TGTGCCAGCAATCTACAGGGGAGGGACACTGAAGCTTTCTTT
-,TRBJ1-4,once,TRBV7-8,CASSTDRFATNEKLFF,TGTGCCAGCAGCACAGACAGGTTTGCAACTAATGAAAAACTGTTTTTT
-,TRBJ2-7,once,TRBV5-6,CASSLSVGSEQYF,TGTGCCAGCAGCTTATCGGTGGGGAGTGAGCAGTACTTC